Below are 27 T cell receptor beta chains sequenced from a single sample in a study of vaccination and CD4 T cells after COVID-19. The study sequenced cultured CD4+ T cell DNA using the Oncomine TCR Beta short-read assay. TCRdb fed the PCR reads into MiXCR, producing one record per CDR3 protein. The sample lists more than 10,000 distinct CDR3 sequences; around half were seen once. Specified treatment: approximately nine-day PBMC culture with coronavirus spike peptide pools or control peptides (ViraFEST assay). Antigen specificity for these receptors is unknown. Material: CD4+ T cells from blood, cultured in vitro. The receptors come from a human donor who had recovered from COVID-19.

V gene TRBV12-3 or TRBV12-4 combines with J gene TRBJ2-7; D uncertain. Between the trimmed V and J ends, which lost 2 bases and 6 bases, there was a span of 8 bases. This CDR3 has 12 amino acids. CDR3 nucleotides: TGTGCCAGCAGTTTATACCCCCCCGAGCAGTACTTC. Amino acids: CASSLYPPEQYF.

The rearrangement uses TRBV27 and TRBJ2-4, with 7 bases that match TRBD1. The CDR3 is made up of 16 amino acids. Germline trimming cut 4 bases from V and 0 bases from J; bases unmatched to any gene: 6. Germline V gene data show CDR1 as MNHEY and CDR2 as SMNVEV (reference sequence). The DNA for the CDR3 is TGTGCCAGCAGTTCGGGACAGCTACTAGCCAAAAACATTCAGTACTTC. Translating it yields CASSSGQLLAKNIQYF.

The gene calls are TRBV7-9 and TRBJ1-1; 8 bases are a match to TRBD1. V lost 1 base, J lost 0 bases, and 1 base stayed unmatched. The CDR3 is 15 residues long. Germline V CDR1 and CDR2: SEHNR, FQNEAQ (reference sequence). CDR3 residues: CASSLVQGVNTEAFF. The CDR3 nucleotides are TGTGCCAGCAGCTTAGTACAGGGGGTGAACACTGAAGCTTTCTTT.

This chain joins TRBV4-2 and TRBJ2-7, with 8 bases aligning to TRBD1. Germline loops: CDR1 LGHNA, CDR2 YNFKEQ. The V and J ends lost 0 bases and 0 bases, in that order; junction bases with no gene match: 7. This CDR3 region has 17 residues. The CDR3 here is CASSQDRPGQGSYEQYF. The CDR3 DNA reads as TGTGCCAGCAGCCAAGATAGGCCCGGACAGGGCTCCTACGAGCAGTACTTC.

The chain has TRBV6-2 or TRBV6-3 and TRBJ1-1; D is uncertain. This CDR3 has 11 residues. The germline gives CDR1 MNHEY, CDR2 SVGEGT. V dropped 6 bases and J dropped 8 bases, with 10 bases sitting between them. CDR3 protein: CASSYVTEAFF. The CDR3 DNA follows: TGTGCCAGCAGCTATGTGACAGAAGCTTTCTTT.

This clonotype has just a few counts. V and J are TRBV7-8 and TRBJ1-3; 8 nucleotides line up with TRBD1. V lost 1 base and J lost 2; bases outside the gene matches: 1. The CDR3 sequence is 15 residues long. CDR1 and CDR2 (germline): SGHVS, FQNEAQ. The CDR3 sequence: CASSLDRGTGNTIYF. The CDR3 DNA reads as TGTGCCAGCAGCTTAGACAGGGGGACTGGAAACACCATATATTTT.

The chain couples TRBV7-9 to TRBJ2-3; D unclear. This CDR3 spans 17 amino acids. Looked up from germline, CDR1 is SEHNR and CDR2 is FQNEAQ (reference sequence). V gave up 3 bases and J gave up 1 base, with 17 bases separating them. The CDR3 region is CASSLKFPTTGTDTQYF. In DNA, the CDR3 is TGTGCCAGCAGCTTGAAGTTCCCCACTACAGGCACAGATACGCAGTATTTT. Variable domain in full (rest from reference TRBV7-9 and TRBJ2-3): DTGVSQNPRHKITKRGQNVTFRCDPISEHNRLYWYRQTLGQGPEFLTYFQNEAQLEKSRLLSDRFSAERPKGSFSTLEIQRTEQGDSAMYLCASSLKFPTTGTDTQYFGPGTRLTVL.

The chain combines TRBV12-3 or TRBV12-4 with TRBJ2-3; TRBD2 aligns across 8 bases. The CDR3 runs 15 residues. Losses at the gene ends were 1 base for V and 6 bases for J; bases not matched to a gene: 6. CDR3 in amino acids: CASSLGRPSGDTQYF. CDR3 nucleotides: TGTGCCAGCAGTTTAGGAAGGCCTAGCGGGGATACGCAGTATTTT.

This clonotype was seen a single time. The J gene is TRBJ2-7, the V gene TRBV10-1; 9 bases are a match to TRBD1. Losses at the gene ends were 8 bases for V and 4 bases for J; bases not matched to a gene: 9. The CDR3 runs 14 residues. CDR1 and CDR2 (germline): WNHNN, SYGVQD (reference sequence). CDR3 in DNA: TGCGCCAGCGGGCCCTCGGGACAGGGATACGAGCAGTACTTC. This codes for CASGPSGQGYEQYF.

This chain links TRBV28 with TRBJ2-7, with D possibly called TRBD1 or TRBD2 (5 bases each). V gave up 7 bases and J gave up 0 bases, with 16 bases separating them. This CDR3 region has 15 residues. Per the germline V gene, CDR1 is MDHEN and CDR2 is SYDVKM. The CDR3 protein is CASTTGGETSYEQYF. In DNA, the CDR3 is TGTGCCAGCACCACAGGTGGGGAGACCTCCTACGAGCAGTACTTC.

This clonotype was detected a few times. V is TRBV12-3 or TRBV12-4 and J is TRBJ1-5; possibly TRBD1 for D (5 bases). Trimming left V 3 bases short and J 4 bases short, with 7 bases between. The CDR3 contains 13 residues. The DNA for the CDR3 is TGTGCCAGCAGTTTTGGGGGGAATCAGCCCCAGCATTTT. Protein product: CASSFGGNQPQHF.

The V and J genes are TRBV7-8 and TRBJ2-3; TRBD1 is a possible D gene (7 bases). Trimming took 5 bases from V and 5 from J, leaving 20 bases between them. The CDR3 length is 16 residues. The germline gives CDR1 SGHVS, CDR2 FQNEAQ. CDR3 DNA sequence: TGTGCCAGCAGCACCCCCAGGAGACAGGGAGGAGATACGCAGTATTTT. Encoded protein: CASSTPRRQGGDTQYF.

V gene TRBV28 combines with J gene TRBJ1-2; maybe TRBD1 (5 bases). V shed 5 bases and J shed 7 bases, with 20 bases lying between them. Germline values: CDR1 MDHEN, CDR2 SYDVKM. This CDR3 has 15 residues. CDR3 bases: TGTGCCAGCAGTCCCCGCGCGAGGGGAACCTTTGGCTACACCTTC. This encodes CASSPRARGTFGYTF.

The chain joins TRBV20-1 to TRBJ1-1; 11 bases are shared with TRBD1. Germline assignment: CDR1 DFQATT and CDR2 SNEGSKA (reference sequence). CDR3 length: 17 residues. Trimming removed 5 bases from V and 1 base from J; junction bases left unmatched: 12. The CDR3 region has the DNA TGCAGTGCTGCTATCGGGACAGGGGGGAAGAGGAACACTGAAGCTTTCTTT. Protein sequence: CSAAIGTGGKRNTEAFF.

The CDR3 DNA sequence: TGCAGTGCTTTAGCGGGACAAGAGACCCAGTACTTC. Translating gives CSALAGQETQYF. This chain joins TRBV20-1 and TRBJ2-5; 8 positions match TRBD2. Germline V CDR1 and CDR2: DFQATT, SNEGSKA (reference sequence). The CDR3 consists of 12 residues. Trimming at V came to 5 bases and at J to 2 bases, leaving 1 base not matched to a gene.

This clonotype has more than one count but fewer than ten. The chain carries TRBV6-5 and TRBJ1-2; 7 nucleotides match TRBD1. This CDR3 comprises 14 residues. Looked up from germline, CDR1 is MNHEY and CDR2 is SVGAGI. After removal of 2 bases from V and 4 bases from J, the junction contained 4 bases not matched to a gene. CDR3 sequence: CASSYARGAYGYTF. The CDR3 coding sequence is TGTGCCAGCAGTTACGCCAGGGGGGCCTATGGCTACACCTTC.

The CDR3 is CASSTTAGYTEAFF. The CDR3, as DNA: TGTGCCAGTAGTACAACGGCAGGGTACACTGAAGCTTTCTTT. The chain links TRBV19 to TRBJ1-1; a possible D gene is TRBD1 (5 bases). Trimming removed 4 bases from V and 3 bases from J, with 12 bases in between. The germline V gene encodes CDR1 LNHDA and CDR2 SQIVND (reference sequence). The CDR3 spans 14 residues.

The V and J genes are TRBV19 and TRBJ2-2; possible D gene TRBD1, 6 bases. Trimming took 5 bases from V and 3 from J, leaving 10 bases between them. The CDR3 runs to 14 residues. Germline assignment: CDR1 LNHDA and CDR2 SQIVND (reference sequence). CDR3 DNA sequence: TGTGCCAGTAGTGGCTACAGGGACACCGGGGAGCTGTTTTTT. Its protein is CASSGYRDTGELFF.

J is TRBJ2-2 and V is TRBV2, with 15 nucleotides matching TRBD2. Germline CDR1 and CDR2: SNHLY and FYNNEI. V lost 4 bases, J lost 4 bases, and 10 bases stayed unmatched. This CDR3 contains 19 residues. CDR3 coding DNA: TGTGCCAGCAGTGGGTGGGGACTAGCGGGAGGAATGGGCACCGGGGAGCTGTTTTTT. Translation gives CASSGWGLAGGMGTGELFF.

Only one count was recorded for this clonotype. The V and J genes are TRBV20-1 and TRBJ1-1; D is unclear. This CDR3 spans 14 amino acids. Trimming took off 3 bases at V and 4 bases at J, with 15 bases between the two ends. Germline assignment: CDR1 DFQATT and CDR2 SNEGSKA (reference sequence). This CDR3 reads CSARGLTTITEAFF. CDR3 bases: TGCAGTGCTAGGGGCCTAACGACTATCACTGAAGCTTTCTTT.

This clonotype was counted a few times. This CDR3 reads CATSDNGWEQYF. The CDR3 DNA is TGTGCCACCAGTGATAACGGGTGGGAGCAGTACTTC. The chain carries TRBV24-1 and TRBJ2-7; D not resolved. In germline, CDR1 is KGHDR, CDR2 SFDVKD. V lost 3 bases and J 7 bases, leaving 9 bases between the germline ends. The CDR3 spans 12 residues.

The chain recombines TRBV15 with TRBJ2-7; 8 nucleotides line up with TRBD1. V dropped 0 bases and J dropped 7; count of bases not matched to a gene: 14. The CDR3 is 17 residues long. Per germline, CDR1 LNHNV and CDR2 YYDKDF (reference sequence). The CDR3 is CATSRESNTGGRGEQYF. CDR3 nucleotides: TGTGCCACCAGCAGAGAGTCCAATACAGGGGGGAGAGGGGAGCAGTACTTC.

This clonotype was picked up a small number of times. This chain uses TRBV20-1 with TRBJ2-2, with D uncertain. V was trimmed by 4 bases and J by 7 bases, leaving 16 bases between them. Per the germline V gene, CDR1 is DFQATT and CDR2 is SNEGSKA (reference sequence). This CDR3 is 14 amino acids long. The CDR3 coding sequence is TGCAGTGCTACCAACCCAGAGACCCTCGGGGAGCTGTTTTTT. It yields the protein CSATNPETLGELFF.

This clonotype was picked up a small number of times. The chain is built from TRBV10-1 and TRBJ2-2; D possibly matches TRBD1 or TRBD2 (6 bases each). Trimming removed 3 bases at V and 2 bases at J, with 10 bases between. The length of the CDR3 is 15 residues. From germline, CDR1 is WNHNN and CDR2 SYGVQD (reference sequence). CDR3 sequence (DNA): TGCGCCAGCAGTGAACCGGGGGCTAACACCGGGGAGCTGTTTTTT. It specifies CASSEPGANTGELFF.

The chain joins TRBV20-1 to TRBJ2-2; tentatively, D is TRBD1 (5 bases). The V gene's germline CDR1 is DFQATT and CDR2 SNEGSKA (reference sequence). V shed 5 bases and J shed 5 bases, with 21 bases lying between them. CDR3 size: 16 residues. In nucleotides, the CDR3 is TGCAGTGCTCGATCCCGGCTGACAGAGAGGACCGGGGAGCTGTTTTTT. Translating gives CSARSRLTERTGELFF.

The genes are TRBV2 and TRBJ1-5; the D is unclear. CDR1 is SNHLY and CDR2 is FYNNEI in the germline V gene. V was clipped by 1 base and J by 7 bases, with 11 bases between them. There are 14 residues in the CDR3. The CDR3 loop is CASSEVVARQPQHF. The CDR3 bases are TGTGCCAGCAGTGAAGTAGTTGCACGACAGCCCCAGCATTTT.

This sequence joins TRBV28 and TRBJ1-3; the D is unclear. This CDR3 has 12 amino acids. The V end was cut by 8 bases, the J end by 4 bases, with 9 bases between. Germline-derived CDR1 and CDR2 are MDHEN and SYDVKM. The CDR3 here is CASRTSGNTIYF. The DNA for the CDR3 is TGTGCCAGCCGGACCTCGGGAAACACCATATATTTT.